This T cell receptor beta chain was observed in a study of cytomegalovirus exposure and HLA in healthy donors. This CDR3 has 14 residues. Trimming stripped 5 bases from V and 3 bases from J, with 14 bases between. The V gene's germline CDR1 is SQVTM and CDR2 ANQGSEA. 13 Jbeta primers and 60 Vbeta primers were used for the PCR. Assay used: immunoSEQ multiplex PCR; TCRdb lists only in-frame clones, some missing. Seen here are about 61,000 clones, 80% to 90% observed once, and the top ten hold about 1.4%. The TCR was taken from a man younger than 40 in good health and CMV-seropositive. V and J are TRBV29-1 and TRBJ2-1; D is perhaps TRBD2 (5 bases). Sequenced sample: PBMCs. CDR3 protein: CSVRSPGDYNEQFF. DNA of the CDR3: TGCAGCGTTCGGTCCCCCGGGGACTACAATGAGCAGTTCTTC.